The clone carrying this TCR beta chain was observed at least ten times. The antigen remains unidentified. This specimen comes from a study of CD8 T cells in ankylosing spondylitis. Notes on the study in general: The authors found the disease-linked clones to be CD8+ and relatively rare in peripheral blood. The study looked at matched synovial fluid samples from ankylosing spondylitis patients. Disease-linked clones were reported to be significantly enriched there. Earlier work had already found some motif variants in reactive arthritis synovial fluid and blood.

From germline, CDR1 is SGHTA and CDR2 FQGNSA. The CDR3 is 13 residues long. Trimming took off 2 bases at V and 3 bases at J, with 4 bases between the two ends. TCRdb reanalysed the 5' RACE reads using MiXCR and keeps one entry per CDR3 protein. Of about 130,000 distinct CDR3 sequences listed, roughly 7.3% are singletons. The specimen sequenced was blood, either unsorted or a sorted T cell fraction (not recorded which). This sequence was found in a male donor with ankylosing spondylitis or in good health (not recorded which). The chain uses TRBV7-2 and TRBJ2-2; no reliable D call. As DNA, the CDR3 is TGTGCCAGCAGCTTATGGGACACCGGGGAGCTGTTTTTT. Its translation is CASSLWDTGELFF.